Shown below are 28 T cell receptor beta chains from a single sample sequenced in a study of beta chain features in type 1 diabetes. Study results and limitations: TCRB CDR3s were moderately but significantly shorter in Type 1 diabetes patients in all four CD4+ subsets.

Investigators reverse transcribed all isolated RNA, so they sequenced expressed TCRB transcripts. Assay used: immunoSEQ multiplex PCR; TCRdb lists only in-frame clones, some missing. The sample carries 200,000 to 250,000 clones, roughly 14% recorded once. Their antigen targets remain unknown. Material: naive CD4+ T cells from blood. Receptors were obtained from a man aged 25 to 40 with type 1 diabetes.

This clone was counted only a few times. The CDR3 coding sequence is TGTGCCAGCAGCCGGGACAGCAATGAAAAACTGTTTTTT. Translation gives CASSRDSNEKLFF. The chain couples TRBV6-5 to TRBJ1-4; 7 bases align to TRBD1. The CDR3 covers 13 residues. The germline V gene encodes CDR1 MNHEY and CDR2 SVGAGI. V shed 6 bases, J shed 5 bases, and the junction held 3 bases outside the gene matches.

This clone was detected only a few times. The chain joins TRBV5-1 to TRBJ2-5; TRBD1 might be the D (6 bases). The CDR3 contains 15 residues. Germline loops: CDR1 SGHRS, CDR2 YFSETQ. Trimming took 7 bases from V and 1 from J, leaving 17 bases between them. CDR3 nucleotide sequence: TGCGCCAGCGCGTTAATGGGGGCAGGCCAAGAGACCCAGTACTTC. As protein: CASALMGAGQETQYF.

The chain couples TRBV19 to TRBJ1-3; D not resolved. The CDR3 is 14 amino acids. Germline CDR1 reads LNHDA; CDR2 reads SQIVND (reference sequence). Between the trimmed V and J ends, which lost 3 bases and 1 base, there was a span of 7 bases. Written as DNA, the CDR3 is TGTGCCAGTAGTATTCAGTGGTCTGGAAACACCATATATTTT. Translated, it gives CASSIQWSGNTIYF.

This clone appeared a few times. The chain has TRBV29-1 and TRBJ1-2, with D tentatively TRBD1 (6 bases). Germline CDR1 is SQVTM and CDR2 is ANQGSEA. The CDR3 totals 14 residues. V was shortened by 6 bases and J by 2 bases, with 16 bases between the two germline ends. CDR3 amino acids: CSVTHGGHNYGYTF. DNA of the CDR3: TGCAGCGTGACCCACGGGGGGCACAACTATGGCTACACCTTC.

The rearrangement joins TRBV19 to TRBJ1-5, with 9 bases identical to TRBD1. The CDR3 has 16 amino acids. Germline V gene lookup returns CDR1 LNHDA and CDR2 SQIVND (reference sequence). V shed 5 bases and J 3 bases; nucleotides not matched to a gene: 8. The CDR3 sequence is CASSPPGTGNNQPQHF. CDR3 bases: TGTGCCAGTAGTCCGCCCGGGACAGGGAACAATCAGCCCCAGCATTTT.

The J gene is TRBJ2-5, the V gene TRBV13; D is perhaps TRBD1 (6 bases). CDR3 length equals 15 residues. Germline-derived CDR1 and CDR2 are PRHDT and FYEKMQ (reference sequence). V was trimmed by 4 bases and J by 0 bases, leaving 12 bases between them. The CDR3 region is CASSSGASHQETQYF. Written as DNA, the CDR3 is TGTGCCAGCAGCTCAGGGGCATCCCACCAAGAGACCCAGTACTTC.

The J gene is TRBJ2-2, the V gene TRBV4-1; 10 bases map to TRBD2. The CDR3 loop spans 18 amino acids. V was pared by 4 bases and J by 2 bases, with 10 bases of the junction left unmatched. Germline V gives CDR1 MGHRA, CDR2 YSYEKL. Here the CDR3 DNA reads TGCGCCAGCAGCCCCCGGGGGGTAGCGGGGGGCAACACCGGGGAGCTGTTTTTT. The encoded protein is CASSPRGVAGGNTGELFF.

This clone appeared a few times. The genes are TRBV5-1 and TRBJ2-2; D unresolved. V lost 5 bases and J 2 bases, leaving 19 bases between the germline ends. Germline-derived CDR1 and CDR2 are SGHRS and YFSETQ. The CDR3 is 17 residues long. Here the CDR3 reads CASRPPRGSTNTGELFF. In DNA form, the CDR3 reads TGCGCCAGCAGGCCCCCTCGAGGATCTACTAACACCGGGGAGCTGTTTTTT. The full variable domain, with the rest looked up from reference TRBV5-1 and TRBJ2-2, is KAGVTQTPRYLIKTRGQQVTLSCSPISGHRSVSWYQQTPGQGLQFLFEYFSETQRNKGNFPGRFSGRQFSNSRSEMNVSTLELGDSALYLCASRPPRGSTNTGELFFGEGSRLTVL.

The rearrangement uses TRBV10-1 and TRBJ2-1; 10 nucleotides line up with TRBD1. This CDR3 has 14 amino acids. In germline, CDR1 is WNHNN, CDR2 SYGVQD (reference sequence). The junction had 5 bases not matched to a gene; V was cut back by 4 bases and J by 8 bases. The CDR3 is CASSVGTGVYEQFF. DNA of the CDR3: TGCGCCAGCAGTGTTGGGACAGGGGTTTATGAGCAGTTCTTC.

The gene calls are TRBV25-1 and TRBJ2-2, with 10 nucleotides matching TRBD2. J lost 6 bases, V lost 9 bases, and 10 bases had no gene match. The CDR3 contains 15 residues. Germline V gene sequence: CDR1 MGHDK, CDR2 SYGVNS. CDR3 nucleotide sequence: TGTGCCAGTGAGAGGAGCGGGAGGGTGGCCGGGGAGCTGTTTTTT. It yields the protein CASERSGRVAGELFF.

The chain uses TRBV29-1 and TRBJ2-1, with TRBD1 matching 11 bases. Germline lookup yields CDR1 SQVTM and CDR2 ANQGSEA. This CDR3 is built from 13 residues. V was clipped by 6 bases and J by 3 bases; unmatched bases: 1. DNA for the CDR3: TGCAGCGTCGGGACAGGGGGCTACAATGAGCAGTTCTTC. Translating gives CSVGTGGYNEQFF.

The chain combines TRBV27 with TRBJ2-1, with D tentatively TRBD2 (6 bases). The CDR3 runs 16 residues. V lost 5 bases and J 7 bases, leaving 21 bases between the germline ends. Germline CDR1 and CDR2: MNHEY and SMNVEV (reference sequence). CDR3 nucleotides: TGTGCCAGCAGTCCACCGCCGGGACTCTGGGGGAATGAGCAGTTCTTC. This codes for CASSPPPGLWGNEQFF.

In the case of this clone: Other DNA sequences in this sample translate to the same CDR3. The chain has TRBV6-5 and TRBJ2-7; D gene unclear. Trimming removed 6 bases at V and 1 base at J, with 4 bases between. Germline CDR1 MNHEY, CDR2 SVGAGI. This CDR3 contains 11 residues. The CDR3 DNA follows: TGTGCCAGCAGGCGGTCCTACGAGCAGTACTTC. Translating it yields CASRRSYEQYF.

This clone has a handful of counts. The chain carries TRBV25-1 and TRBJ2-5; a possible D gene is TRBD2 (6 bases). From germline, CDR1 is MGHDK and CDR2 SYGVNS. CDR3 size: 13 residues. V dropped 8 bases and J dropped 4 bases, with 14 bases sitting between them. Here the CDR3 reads CASLGPGGETQYF. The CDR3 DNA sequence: TGTGCCAGCCTTGGTCCCGGGGGAGAGACCCAGTACTTC.

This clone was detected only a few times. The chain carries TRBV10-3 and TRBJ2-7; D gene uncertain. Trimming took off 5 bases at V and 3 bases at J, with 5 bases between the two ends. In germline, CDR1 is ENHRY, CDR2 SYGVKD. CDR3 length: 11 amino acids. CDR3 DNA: TGTGCCATCAGTAGAGGCTACGAGCAGTACTTC. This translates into CAISRGYEQYF.

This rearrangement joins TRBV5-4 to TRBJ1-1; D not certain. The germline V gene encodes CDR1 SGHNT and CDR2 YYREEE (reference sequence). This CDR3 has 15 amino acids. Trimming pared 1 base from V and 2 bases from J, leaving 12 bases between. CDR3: CASSLSKGGNTEAFF. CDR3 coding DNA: TGTGCCAGCAGCTTGTCAAAGGGAGGTAACACTGAAGCTTTCTTT. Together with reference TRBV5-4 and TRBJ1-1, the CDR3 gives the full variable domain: ETGVTQSPTHLIKTRGQQVTLRCSSQSGHNTVSWYQQALGQGPQFIFQYYREEENGRGNFPPRFSGLQFPNYSSELNVNALELDDSALYLCASSLSKGGNTEAFFGQGTRLTVV.

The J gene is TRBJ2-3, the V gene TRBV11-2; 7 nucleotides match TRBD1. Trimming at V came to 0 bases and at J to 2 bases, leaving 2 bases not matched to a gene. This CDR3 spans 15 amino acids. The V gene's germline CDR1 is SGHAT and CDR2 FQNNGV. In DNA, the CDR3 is TGTGCCAGCAGCTTAGACAGGGGGAACACAGATACGCAGTATTTT. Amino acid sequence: CASSLDRGNTDTQYF.

As DNA, the CDR3 is TGTGCCAGCACGGGACAGGGGGCATCAACCGGGGAGCTGTTTTTT. This codes for CASTGQGASTGELFF. This rearrangement joins TRBV11-3 to TRBJ2-2; TRBD1 aligns across 12 bases. Per germline, CDR1 SGHNT and CDR2 YENEEA. CDR3 length equals 15 residues. V gave up 7 bases and J gave up 5 bases; unmatched junction bases: 5.

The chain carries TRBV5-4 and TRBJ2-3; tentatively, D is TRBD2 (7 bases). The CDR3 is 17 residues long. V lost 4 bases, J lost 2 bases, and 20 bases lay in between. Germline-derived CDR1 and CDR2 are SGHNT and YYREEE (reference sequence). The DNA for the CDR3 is TGTGCCAGCAGCCCCGTGGCGGGCGCGGGGGCCACAGATACGCAGTATTTT. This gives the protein CASSPVAGAGATDTQYF.

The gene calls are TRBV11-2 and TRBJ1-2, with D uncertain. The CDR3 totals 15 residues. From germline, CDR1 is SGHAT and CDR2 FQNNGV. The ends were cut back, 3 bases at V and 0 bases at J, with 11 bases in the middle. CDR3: CASSFGLGPNYGYTF. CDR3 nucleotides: TGTGCCAGCAGCTTTGGTCTGGGCCCTAACTATGGCTACACCTTC.

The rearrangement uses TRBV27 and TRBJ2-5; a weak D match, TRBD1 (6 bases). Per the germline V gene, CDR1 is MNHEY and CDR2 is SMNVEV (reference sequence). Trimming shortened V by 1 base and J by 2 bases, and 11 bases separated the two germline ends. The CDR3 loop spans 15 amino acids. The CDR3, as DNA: TGTGCCAGCAGTTTATTCGGGCAGGGGCAAGAGACCCAGTACTTC. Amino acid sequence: CASSLFGQGQETQYF.

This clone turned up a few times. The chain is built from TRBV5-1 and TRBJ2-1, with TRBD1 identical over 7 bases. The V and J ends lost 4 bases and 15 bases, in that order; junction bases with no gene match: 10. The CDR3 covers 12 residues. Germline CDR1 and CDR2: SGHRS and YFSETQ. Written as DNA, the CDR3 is TGCGCCAGCAGCGACGCCGGGACAGTTCCGTTCTTC. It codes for CASSDAGTVPFF.

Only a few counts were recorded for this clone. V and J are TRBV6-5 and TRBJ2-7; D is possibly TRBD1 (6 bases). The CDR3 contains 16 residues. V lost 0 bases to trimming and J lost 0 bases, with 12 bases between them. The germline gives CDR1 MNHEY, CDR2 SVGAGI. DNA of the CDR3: TGTGCCAGCAGTTACTCGAGTAAGGACAGCTCCTACGAGCAGTACTTC. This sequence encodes CASSYSSKDSSYEQYF.

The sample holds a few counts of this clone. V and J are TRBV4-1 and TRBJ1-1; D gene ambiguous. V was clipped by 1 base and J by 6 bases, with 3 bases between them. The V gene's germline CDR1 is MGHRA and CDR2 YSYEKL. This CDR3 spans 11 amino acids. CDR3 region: CASSQGAEAFF. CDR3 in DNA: TGCGCCAGCAGCCAAGGCGCTGAAGCTTTCTTT.

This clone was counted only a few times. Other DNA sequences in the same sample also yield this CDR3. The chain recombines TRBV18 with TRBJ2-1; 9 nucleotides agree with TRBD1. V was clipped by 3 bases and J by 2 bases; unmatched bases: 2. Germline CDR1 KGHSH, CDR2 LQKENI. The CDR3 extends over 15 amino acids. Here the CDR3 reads CASSPGTGTYNEQFF. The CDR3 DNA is TGTGCCAGCTCACCCGGGACAGGGACCTACAATGAGCAGTTCTTC.

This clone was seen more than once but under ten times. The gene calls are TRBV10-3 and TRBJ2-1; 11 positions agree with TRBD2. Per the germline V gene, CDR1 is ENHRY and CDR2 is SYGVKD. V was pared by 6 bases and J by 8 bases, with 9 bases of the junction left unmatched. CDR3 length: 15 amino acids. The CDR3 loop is CAISSGTSGYDEQFF. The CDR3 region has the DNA TGTGCCATCAGCTCCGGGACTAGCGGTTACGATGAGCAGTTCTTC.

CDR3 protein: CATIRDRVSYEQYF. CDR3 in DNA: TGTGCCACCATTCGGGACAGGGTCTCCTACGAGCAGTACTTC. This sequence joins TRBV6-5 and TRBJ2-7, with 9 bases identical to TRBD1. This CDR3 comprises 14 residues. V shed 10 bases, J shed 0 bases, and the junction held 7 bases outside the gene matches. Germline loops: CDR1 MNHEY, CDR2 SVGAGI.

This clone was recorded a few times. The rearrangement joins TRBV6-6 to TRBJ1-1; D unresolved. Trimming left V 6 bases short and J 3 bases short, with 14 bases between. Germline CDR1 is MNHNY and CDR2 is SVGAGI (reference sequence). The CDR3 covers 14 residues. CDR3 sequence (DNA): TGTGCCAGCAGCCGAACGATGAGGGACACTGAAGCTTTCTTT. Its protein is CASSRTMRDTEAFF.